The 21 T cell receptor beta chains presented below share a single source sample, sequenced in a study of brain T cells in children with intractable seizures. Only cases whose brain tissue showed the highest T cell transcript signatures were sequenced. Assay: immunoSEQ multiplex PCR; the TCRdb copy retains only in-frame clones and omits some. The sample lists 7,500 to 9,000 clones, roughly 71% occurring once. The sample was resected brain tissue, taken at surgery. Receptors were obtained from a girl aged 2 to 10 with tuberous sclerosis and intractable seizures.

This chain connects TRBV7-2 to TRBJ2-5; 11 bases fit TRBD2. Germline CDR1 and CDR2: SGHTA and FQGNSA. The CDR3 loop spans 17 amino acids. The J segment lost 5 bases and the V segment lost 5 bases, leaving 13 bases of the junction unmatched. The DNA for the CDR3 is TGTGCCAGCAGCCCCGTGGGGCTAGCGGGGGGCGGGGAGACCCAGTACTTC. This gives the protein CASSPVGLAGGGETQYF.

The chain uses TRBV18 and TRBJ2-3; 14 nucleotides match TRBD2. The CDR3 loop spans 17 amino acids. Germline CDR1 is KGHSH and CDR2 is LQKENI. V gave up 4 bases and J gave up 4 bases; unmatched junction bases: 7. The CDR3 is CASSRQPTSGGADTQYF. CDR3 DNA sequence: TGTGCCAGCTCACGCCAACCGACTAGCGGGGGGGCAGATACGCAGTATTTT. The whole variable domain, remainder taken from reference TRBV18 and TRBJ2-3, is NAGVMQNPRHLVRRRGQEARLRCSPMKGHSHVYWYRQLPEEGLKFMVYLQKENIIDESGMPKERFSAEFPKEGPSILRIQQVVRGDSAAYFCASSRQPTSGGADTQYFGPGTRLTVL.

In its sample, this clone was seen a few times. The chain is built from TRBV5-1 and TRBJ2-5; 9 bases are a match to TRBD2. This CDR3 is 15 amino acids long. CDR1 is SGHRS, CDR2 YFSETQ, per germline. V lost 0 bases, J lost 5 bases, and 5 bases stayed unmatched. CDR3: CASSLEAGGPETQYF. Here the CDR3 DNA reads TGCGCCAGCAGCTTGGAGGCGGGGGGGCCGGAGACCCAGTACTTC.

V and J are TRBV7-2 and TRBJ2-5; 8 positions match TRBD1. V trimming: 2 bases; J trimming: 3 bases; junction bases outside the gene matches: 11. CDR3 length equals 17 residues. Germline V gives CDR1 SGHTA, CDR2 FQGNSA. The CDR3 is CASSLQAGQAKKETQYF. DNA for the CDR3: TGTGCCAGCAGCTTACAGGCGGGACAGGCTAAAAAAGAGACCCAGTACTTC.

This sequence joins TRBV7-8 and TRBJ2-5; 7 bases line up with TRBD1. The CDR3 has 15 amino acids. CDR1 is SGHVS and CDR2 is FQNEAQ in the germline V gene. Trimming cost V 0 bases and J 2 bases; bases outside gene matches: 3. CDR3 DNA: TGTGCCAGCAGCTTAGCACAGGGGCTTCAAGAGACCCAGTACTTC. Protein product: CASSLAQGLQETQYF.

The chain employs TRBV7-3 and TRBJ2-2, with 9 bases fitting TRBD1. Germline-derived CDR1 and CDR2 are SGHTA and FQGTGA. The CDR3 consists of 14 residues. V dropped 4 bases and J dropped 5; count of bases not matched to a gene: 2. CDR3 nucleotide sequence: TGTGCCAGCAGCTGGGGACAGGGTACCGGGGAGCTGTTTTTT. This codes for CASSWGQGTGELFF.

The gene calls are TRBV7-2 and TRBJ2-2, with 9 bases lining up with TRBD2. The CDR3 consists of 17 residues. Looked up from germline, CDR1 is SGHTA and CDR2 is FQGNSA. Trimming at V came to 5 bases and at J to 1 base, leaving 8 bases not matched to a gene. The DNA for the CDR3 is TGTGCCAGCAGCGGGGCCCGTAGCGGGGGGAACACCGGGGAGCTGTTTTTT. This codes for CASSGARSGGNTGELFF.

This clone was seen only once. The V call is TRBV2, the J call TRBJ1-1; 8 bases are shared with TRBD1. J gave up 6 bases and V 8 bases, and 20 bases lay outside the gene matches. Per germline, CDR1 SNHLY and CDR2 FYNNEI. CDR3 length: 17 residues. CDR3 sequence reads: CASGTGTGSPKVAEAFF. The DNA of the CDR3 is TGTGCCAGCGGAACAGGGACAGGAAGTCCCAAAGTCGCTGAAGCTTTCTTT. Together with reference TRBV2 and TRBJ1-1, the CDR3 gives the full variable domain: EPEVTQTPSHQVTQMGQEVILRCVPISNHLYFYWYRQILGQKVEFLVSFYNNEISEKSEIFDDQFSVERPDGSNFTLKIRSTKLEDSAMYFCASGTGTGSPKVAEAFFGQGTRLTVV.

The CDR3 coding sequence is TGTGCCAGCTCACTACAGGGGCCGCGACCCCAAGAGACCCAGTACTTC. Translation: CASSLQGPRPQETQYF. V and J are TRBV18 and TRBJ2-5; 7 bases match TRBD1. The CDR3 consists of 16 residues. The ends lost 4 bases at V and 1 base at J; junction bases unmatched: 9. Germline CDR1 and CDR2: KGHSH and LQKENI.

The CDR3 region is CAISESIGNTIYF. In DNA, the CDR3 is TGTGCCATCAGTGAGTCTATAGGAAACACCATATATTTT. The chain is built from TRBV10-3 and TRBJ1-3; D is undetermined. The germline V and J ends were trimmed by 0 bases and 4 bases, with 4 bases remaining between them. This CDR3 has 13 amino acids. Germline CDR1 and CDR2: ENHRY and SYGVKD.

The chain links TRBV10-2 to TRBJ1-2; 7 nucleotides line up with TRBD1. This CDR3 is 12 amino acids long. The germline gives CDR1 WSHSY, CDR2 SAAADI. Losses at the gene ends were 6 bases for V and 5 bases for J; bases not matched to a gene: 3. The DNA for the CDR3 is TGCGCCAGCAGGAGGGACAGTTATGGCTACACCTTC. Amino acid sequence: CASRRDSYGYTF.

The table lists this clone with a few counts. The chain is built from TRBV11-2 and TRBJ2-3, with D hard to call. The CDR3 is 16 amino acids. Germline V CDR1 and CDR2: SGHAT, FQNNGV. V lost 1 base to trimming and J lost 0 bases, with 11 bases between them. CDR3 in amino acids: CASSLVGTASTDTQYF. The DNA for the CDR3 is TGTGCCAGCAGCTTAGTCGGAACAGCTAGCACAGATACGCAGTATTTT.

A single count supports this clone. This chain's CDR3 is CASSFGSGNTIYF. In DNA, the CDR3 is TGTGCCAGCAGTTTCGGTTCTGGAAACACCATATATTTT. This chain uses TRBV28 with TRBJ1-3; D gene ambiguous. The CDR3 totals 13 residues. The germline gives CDR1 MDHEN, CDR2 SYDVKM. The V end was cut by 3 bases, the J end by 1 base, with 4 bases between. Drawing the rest from reference TRBV28 and TRBJ1-3, the complete variable domain is DVKVTQSSRYLVKRTGEKVFLECVQDMDHENMFWYRQDPGLGLRLIYFSYDVKMKEKGDIPEGYSVSREKKERFSLILESASTNQTSMYLCASSFGSGNTIYFGEGSWLTVV.

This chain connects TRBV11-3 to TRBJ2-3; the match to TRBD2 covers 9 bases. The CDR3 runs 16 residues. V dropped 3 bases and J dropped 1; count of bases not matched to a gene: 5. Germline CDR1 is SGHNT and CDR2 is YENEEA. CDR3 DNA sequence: TGTGCCAGCAGCTTGGGGGCTAGCGGGGGCACAGATACGCAGTATTTT. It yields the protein CASSLGASGGTDTQYF.

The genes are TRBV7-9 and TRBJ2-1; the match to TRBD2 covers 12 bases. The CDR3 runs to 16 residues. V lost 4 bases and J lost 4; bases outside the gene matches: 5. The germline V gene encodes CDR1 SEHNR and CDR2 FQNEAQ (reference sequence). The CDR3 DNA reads TGTGCCAGCAGCTCAGGACTAGCGGGGAGGTACAATGAGCAGTTCTTC. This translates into CASSSGLAGRYNEQFF.

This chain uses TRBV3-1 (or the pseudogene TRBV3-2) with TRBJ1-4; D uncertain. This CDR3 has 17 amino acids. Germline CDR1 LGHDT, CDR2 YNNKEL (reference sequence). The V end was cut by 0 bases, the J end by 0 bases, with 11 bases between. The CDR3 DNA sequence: TGTGCCAGCAGCCAAGATCAAAGGGCAGCAACTAATGAAAAACTGTTTTTT. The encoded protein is CASSQDQRAATNEKLFF.

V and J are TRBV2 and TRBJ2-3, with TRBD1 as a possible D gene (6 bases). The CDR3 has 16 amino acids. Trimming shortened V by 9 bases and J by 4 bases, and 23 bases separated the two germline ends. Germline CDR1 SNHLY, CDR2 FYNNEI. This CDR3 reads CASCADMAGASDTQYF. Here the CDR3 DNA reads TGTGCCAGTTGTGCCGATATGGCAGGGGCATCAGATACGCAGTATTTT.

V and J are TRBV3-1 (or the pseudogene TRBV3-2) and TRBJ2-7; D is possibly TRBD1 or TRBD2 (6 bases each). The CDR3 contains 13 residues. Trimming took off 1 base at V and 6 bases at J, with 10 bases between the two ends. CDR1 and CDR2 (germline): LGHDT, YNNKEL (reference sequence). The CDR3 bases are TGTGCCAGCAGCCAAGTTGGAGGGGGCGAGCAGTACGTC. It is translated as CASSQVGGGEQYV.

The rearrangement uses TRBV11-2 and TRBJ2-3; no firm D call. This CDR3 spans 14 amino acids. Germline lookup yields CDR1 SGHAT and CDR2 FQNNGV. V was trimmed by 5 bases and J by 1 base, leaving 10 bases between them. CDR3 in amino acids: CASSPFAGTDTQYF. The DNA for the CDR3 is TGTGCCAGCAGCCCCTTCGCAGGCACAGATACGCAGTATTTT.

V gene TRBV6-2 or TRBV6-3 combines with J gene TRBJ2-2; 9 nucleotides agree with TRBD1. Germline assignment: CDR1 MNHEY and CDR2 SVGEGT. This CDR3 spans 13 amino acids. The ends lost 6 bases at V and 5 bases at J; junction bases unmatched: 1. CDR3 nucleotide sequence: TGTGCCAGCAGCGGACAGGGGACCGGGGAGCTGTTTTTT. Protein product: CASSGQGTGELFF.

CDR3 loop: CASSLTGDNYNEQFF. The CDR3 DNA follows: TGCGCCAGCAGCTTGACAGGGGATAACTACAATGAGCAGTTCTTC. The rearrangement links TRBV5-1 to TRBJ2-1; the match to TRBD1 covers 7 bases. CDR3 size: 15 residues. V shed 1 base, J shed 3 bases, and the junction held 4 bases outside the gene matches. Germline assignment: CDR1 SGHRS and CDR2 YFSETQ.